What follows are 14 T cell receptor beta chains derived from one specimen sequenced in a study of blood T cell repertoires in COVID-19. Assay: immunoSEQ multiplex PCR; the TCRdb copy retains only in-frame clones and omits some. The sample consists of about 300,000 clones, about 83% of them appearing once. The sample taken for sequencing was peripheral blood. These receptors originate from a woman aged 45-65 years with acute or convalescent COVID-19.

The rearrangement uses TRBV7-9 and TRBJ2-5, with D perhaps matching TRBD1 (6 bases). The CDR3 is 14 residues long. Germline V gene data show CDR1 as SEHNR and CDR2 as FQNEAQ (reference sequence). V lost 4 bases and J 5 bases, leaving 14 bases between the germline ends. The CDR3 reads CASSSDRRVETQYF. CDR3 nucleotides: TGTGCCAGCAGCTCGGACAGAAGAGTGGAGACCCAGTACTTC.

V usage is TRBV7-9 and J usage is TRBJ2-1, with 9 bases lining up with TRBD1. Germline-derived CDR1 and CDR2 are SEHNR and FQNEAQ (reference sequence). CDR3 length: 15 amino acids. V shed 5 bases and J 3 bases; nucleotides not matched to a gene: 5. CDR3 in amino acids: CASSNPGQGYNEQFF. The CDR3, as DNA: TGTGCCAGCAGCAATCCGGGACAGGGCTACAATGAGCAGTTCTTC. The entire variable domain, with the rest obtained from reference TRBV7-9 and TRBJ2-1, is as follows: DTGVSQNPRHKITKRGQNVTFRCDPISEHNRLYWYRQTLGQGPEFLTYFQNEAQLEKSRLLSDRFSAERPKGSFSTLEIQRTEQGDSAMYLCASSNPGQGYNEQFFGPGTRLTVL.

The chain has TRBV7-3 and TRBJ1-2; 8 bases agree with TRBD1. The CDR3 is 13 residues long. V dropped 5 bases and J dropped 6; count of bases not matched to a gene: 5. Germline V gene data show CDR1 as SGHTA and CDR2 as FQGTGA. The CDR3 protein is CASSDSGGDGYTF. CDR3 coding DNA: TGTGCCAGCAGCGATTCAGGGGGCGATGGCTACACCTTC.

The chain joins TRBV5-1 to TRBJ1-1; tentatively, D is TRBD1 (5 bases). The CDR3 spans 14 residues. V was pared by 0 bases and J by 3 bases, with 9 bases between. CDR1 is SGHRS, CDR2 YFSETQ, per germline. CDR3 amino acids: CASSLGTGDTEAFF. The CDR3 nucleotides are TGCGCCAGCAGCTTGGGAACGGGGGACACTGAAGCTTTCTTT.

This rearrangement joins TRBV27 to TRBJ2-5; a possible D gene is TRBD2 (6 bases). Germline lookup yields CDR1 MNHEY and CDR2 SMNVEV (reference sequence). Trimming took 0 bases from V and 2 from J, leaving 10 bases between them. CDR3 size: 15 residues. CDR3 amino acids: CASSLSKLAQETQYF. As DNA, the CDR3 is TGTGCCAGCAGTTTATCGAAGCTAGCGCAAGAGACCCAGTACTTC.

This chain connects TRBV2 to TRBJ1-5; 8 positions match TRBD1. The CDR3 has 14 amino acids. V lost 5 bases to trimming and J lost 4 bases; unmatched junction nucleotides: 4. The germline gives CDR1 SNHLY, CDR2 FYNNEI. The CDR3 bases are TGTGCCAGCAGTCGGACAGGGAGGAATCAGCCCCAGCATTTT. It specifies CASSRTGRNQPQHF.

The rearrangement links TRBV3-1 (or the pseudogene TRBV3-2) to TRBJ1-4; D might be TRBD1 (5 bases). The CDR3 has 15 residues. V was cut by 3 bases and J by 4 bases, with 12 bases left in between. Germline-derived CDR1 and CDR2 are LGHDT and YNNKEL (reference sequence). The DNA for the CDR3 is TGTGCCAGCAGCCAGGCGGGACGGATTAATGAAAAACTGTTTTTT. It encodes CASSQAGRINEKLFF.

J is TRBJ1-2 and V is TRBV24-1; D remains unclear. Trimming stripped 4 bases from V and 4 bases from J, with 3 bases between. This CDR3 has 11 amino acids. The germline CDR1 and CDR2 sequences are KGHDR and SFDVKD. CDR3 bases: TGTGCCACCAGTGACGGCTATGGCTACACCTTC. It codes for CATSDGYGYTF.

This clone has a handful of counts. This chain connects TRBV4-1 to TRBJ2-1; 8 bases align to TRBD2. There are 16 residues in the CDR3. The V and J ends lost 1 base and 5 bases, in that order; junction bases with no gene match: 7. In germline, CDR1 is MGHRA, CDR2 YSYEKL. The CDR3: CASSQGWGLEDNEQFF. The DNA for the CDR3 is TGCGCCAGCAGCCAAGGGTGGGGACTAGAGGACAATGAGCAGTTCTTC.

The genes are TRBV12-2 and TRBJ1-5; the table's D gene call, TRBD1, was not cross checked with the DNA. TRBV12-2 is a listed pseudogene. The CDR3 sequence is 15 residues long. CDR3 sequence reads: CASRLEQGRNQPQHF. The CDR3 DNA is TGTGCAAGTCGCTTAGAACAGGGACGGAATCAGCCCCAGCATTTT.

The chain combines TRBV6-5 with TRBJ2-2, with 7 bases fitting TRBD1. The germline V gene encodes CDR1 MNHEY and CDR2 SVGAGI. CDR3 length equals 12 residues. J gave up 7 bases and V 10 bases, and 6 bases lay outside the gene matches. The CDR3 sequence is CAIRQGHGELFF. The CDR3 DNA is TGTGCCATTCGACAGGGTCACGGGGAGCTGTTTTTT.

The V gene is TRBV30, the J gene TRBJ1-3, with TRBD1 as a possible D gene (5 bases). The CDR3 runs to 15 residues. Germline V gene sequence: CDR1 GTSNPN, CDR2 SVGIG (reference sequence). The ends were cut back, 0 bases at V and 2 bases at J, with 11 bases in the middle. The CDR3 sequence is CAWSVGGLPGNTIYF. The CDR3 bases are TGTGCCTGGAGTGTGGGGGGTTTACCTGGAAACACCATATATTTT.

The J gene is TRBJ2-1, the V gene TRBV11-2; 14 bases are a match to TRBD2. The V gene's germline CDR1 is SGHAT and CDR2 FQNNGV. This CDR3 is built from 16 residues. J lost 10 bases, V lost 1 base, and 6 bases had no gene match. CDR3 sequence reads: CASSLVTSGREFEQFF. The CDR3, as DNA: TGTGCCAGCAGCTTAGTGACTAGCGGGAGGGAATTCGAGCAGTTCTTC. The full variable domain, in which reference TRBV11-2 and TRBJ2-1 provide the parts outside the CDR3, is EAGVAQSPRYKIIEKRQSVAFWCNPISGHATLYWYQQILGQGPKLLIQFQNNGVVDDSQLPKDRFSAERLKGVDSTLKIQPAKLEDSAVYLCASSLVTSGREFEQFFGPGTRLTVL.

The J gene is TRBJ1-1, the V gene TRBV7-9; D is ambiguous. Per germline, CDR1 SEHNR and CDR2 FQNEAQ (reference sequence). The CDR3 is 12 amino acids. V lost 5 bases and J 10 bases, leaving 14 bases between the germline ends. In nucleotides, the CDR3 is TGTGCCAGCAGCGCCCGATCTGAACTAGCTTTCTTT. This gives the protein CASSARSELAFF. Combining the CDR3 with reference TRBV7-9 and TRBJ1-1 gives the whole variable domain DTGVSQNPRHKITKRGQNVTFRCDPISEHNRLYWYRQTLGQGPEFLTYFQNEAQLEKSRLLSDRFSAERPKGSFSTLEIQRTEQGDSAMYLCASSARSELAFFGQGTRLTVV.